These T cell receptor beta chains were read from a single sample in a study of regulatory T cells in long-lasting Graves disease. One entry per CDR3 protein, called by TCRdb with MiXCR from the multiplex PCR reads. The sample has roughly 220,000 distinct CDR3 sequences; 15% to 20% are singletons. The material was peripheral blood mononuclear cells (PBMCs), obtained at new diagnosis, from a patient treated with antithyroid drugs. The receptor set was obtained from a female donor with Graves disease. Both conserved end residues are part of each CDR3. Each record gives: D gene, clone size, J gene, V gene, CDR3 DNA, CDR3 protein. A D gene is named only where the DNA matches it firmly. Not every row has a clone size; where given, it reads once, few, many or a size class.

d_gene: TRBD2
abundance: many
j_gene: TRBJ2-1
v_gene: TRBV15
CDR3nt: TGTGCCACCAGCAACGGCCTAGCGGGAACGGAGCAGTTCTTC
CDR3aa: CATSNGLAGTEQFF

d_gene: .
abundance: many
j_gene: TRBJ2-5
v_gene: TRBV24-1
CDR3nt: TGTGCCACCGGGCAGATGGAGACCCAGTACTTC
CDR3aa: CATGQMETQYF

d_gene: .
abundance: many
j_gene: TRBJ2-1
v_gene: TRBV6-2/TRBV6-3
CDR3nt: TGTGCCCACAGGACGGGGCGGAATGAGCAGTTCTTC
CDR3aa: CAHRTGRNEQFF

d_gene: .
abundance: many
j_gene: TRBJ2-3
v_gene: TRBV20-1
CDR3nt: TGCAGTGCTAGAGAGGGGGGAGCGAGAGATACGCAGTATTTT
CDR3aa: CSAREGGARDTQYF

d_gene: .
abundance: many
j_gene: TRBJ1-1
v_gene: TRBV10-2
CDR3nt: TGTGCCAGCAGGGACTGGGACACCGGGGGTACTGAAGCTTTCTTT
CDR3aa: CASRDWDTGGTEAFF

d_gene: .
abundance: many
j_gene: TRBJ2-5
v_gene: TRBV29-1
CDR3nt: TGCAGCGTTGACAGTTGGACACTCCAAGAGACCCAGTACTTC
CDR3aa: CSVDSWTLQETQYF

d_gene: .
abundance: many
j_gene: TRBJ1-5
v_gene: TRBV20-1
CDR3nt: TGCAGTGCTAGTGGGGACGGAATCAATCAGCCCCAGCATTTT
CDR3aa: CSASGDGINQPQHF

d_gene: .
abundance: .
j_gene: TRBJ2-1
v_gene: TRBV14
CDR3nt: TGTGCCAGCAGCCGAGACAATGAGCAGTTCTTC
CDR3aa: CASSRDNEQFF

d_gene: TRBD2
abundance: .
j_gene: TRBJ2-1
v_gene: TRBV4-1
CDR3nt: TGCGCCAGCAGCCAAGATTCGAGGACTAGCGGTTCCTCCTACAATGAGCAGTTCTTC
CDR3aa: CASSQDSRTSGSSYNEQFF

d_gene: .
abundance: many
j_gene: TRBJ2-3
v_gene: TRBV28
CDR3nt: TGTGCCAGCAGTAAGAGGACCGAAACAGATACGCAGTATTTT
CDR3aa: CASSKRTETDTQYF

d_gene: .
abundance: many
j_gene: TRBJ1-1
v_gene: TRBV6-1
CDR3nt: TGTGCCAGCAGGGCCCTGCAGTTAAATGAAGCTTTCTTT
CDR3aa: CASRALQLNEAFF

d_gene: .
abundance: many
j_gene: TRBJ2-1
v_gene: TRBV7-2
CDR3nt: TGTGCCAGCAGCTTACCGGGTAGGAATGAGCAGTTCTTC
CDR3aa: CASSLPGRNEQFF

d_gene: .
abundance: few
j_gene: TRBJ1-1
v_gene: TRBV19
CDR3nt: TGTGCCAGTAGTTCCGGGCTCCAGGCTTTCTTT
CDR3aa: CASSSGLQAFF

d_gene: TRBD2
abundance: .
j_gene: TRBJ2-3
v_gene: TRBV5-4
CDR3nt: TGTGCCAGCACACCTAAGGGTAGCGGGAGGGCCGGCACAGATACGCAGTATTTT
CDR3aa: CASTPKGSGRAGTDTQYF

d_gene: TRBD2
abundance: many
j_gene: TRBJ2-5
v_gene: TRBV12-3/TRBV12-4
CDR3nt: TGTGCCAGCAGTTCCGGGACTAGCGGGAGGGAAGAGACCCAGTACTTC
CDR3aa: CASSSGTSGREETQYF

d_gene: .
abundance: .
j_gene: TRBJ1-6
v_gene: TRBV12-3/TRBV12-4
CDR3nt: TGTGCCAGCAGTTCAACACTGGGAGGGCATCATTATTCACCCCTCCACTTT
CDR3aa: CASSSTLGGHHYSPLHF

d_gene: .
abundance: .
j_gene: TRBJ2-1
v_gene: TRBV9
CDR3nt: TGTGCCAGCAGCTTGGAGGGAGGGGGCGCGGAGCAGTTCTTC
CDR3aa: CASSLEGGGAEQFF